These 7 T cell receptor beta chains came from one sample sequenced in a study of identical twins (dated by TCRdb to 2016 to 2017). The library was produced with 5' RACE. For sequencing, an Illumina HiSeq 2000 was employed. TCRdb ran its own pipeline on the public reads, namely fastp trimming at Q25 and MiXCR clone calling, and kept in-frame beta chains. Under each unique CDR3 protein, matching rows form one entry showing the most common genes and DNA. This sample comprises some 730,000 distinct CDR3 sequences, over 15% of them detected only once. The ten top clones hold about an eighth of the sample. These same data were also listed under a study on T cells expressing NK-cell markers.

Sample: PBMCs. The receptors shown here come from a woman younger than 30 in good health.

The chain's CDR3 is CASSLSGRLETQYF. CDR3 bases: TGTGCCAGCAGTTTATCCGGGAGGCTGGAGACCCAGTACTTC. This chain connects TRBV12-3 or TRBV12-4 to TRBJ2-5; TRBD2 matches 7 bases. Trimming took 2 bases from V and 5 from J; bases not matched to a gene: 5. This CDR3 spans 14 amino acids.

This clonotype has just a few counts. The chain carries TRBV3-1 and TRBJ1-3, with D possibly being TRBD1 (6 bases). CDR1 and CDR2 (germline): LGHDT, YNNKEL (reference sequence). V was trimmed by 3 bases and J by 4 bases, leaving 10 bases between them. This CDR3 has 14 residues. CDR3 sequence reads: CASSQGHHGNTIYF. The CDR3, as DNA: TGTGCCAGCAGCCAGGGACATCACGGAAACACCATATATTTT.

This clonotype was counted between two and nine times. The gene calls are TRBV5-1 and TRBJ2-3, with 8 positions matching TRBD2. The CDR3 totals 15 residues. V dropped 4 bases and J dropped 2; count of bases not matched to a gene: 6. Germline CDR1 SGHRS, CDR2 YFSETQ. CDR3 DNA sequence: TGCGCCAGCAGCCCCGGAGCGGGAGCCACAGATACGCAGTATTTT. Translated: CASSPGAGATDTQYF.

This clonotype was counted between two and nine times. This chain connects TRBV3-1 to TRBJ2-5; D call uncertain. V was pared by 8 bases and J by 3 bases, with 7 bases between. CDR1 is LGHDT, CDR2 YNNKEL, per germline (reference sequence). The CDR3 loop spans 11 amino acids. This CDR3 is CASRIEETQYF. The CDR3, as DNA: TGTGCCAGCCGCATCGAAGAGACCCAGTACTTC.

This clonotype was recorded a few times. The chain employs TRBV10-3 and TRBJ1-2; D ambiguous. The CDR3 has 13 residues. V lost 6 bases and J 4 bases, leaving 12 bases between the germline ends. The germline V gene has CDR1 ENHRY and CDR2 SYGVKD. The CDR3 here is CAISGEEGYGYTF. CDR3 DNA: TGTGCCATCAGCGGGGAAGAGGGCTATGGCTACACCTTC.

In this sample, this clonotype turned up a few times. DNA of the CDR3: TGCGCCAGCAGGGCCCTCGCGGGAGGCCCCAATGAGCAGTTCTTC. The encoded protein is CASRALAGGPNEQFF. The chain is built from TRBV5-1 and TRBJ2-1, with 8 positions matching TRBD2. The CDR3 length is 15 residues. With V trimmed by 5 bases and J by 6 bases, 10 bases remained unmatched. Germline CDR1 is SGHRS and CDR2 is YFSETQ.

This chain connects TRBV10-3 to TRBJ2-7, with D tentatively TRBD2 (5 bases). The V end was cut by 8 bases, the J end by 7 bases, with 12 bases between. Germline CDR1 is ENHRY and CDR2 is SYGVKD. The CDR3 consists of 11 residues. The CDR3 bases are TGTGCCATCCGAGGGAGCGAGGAGCAGTACTTC. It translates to CAIRGSEEQYF.